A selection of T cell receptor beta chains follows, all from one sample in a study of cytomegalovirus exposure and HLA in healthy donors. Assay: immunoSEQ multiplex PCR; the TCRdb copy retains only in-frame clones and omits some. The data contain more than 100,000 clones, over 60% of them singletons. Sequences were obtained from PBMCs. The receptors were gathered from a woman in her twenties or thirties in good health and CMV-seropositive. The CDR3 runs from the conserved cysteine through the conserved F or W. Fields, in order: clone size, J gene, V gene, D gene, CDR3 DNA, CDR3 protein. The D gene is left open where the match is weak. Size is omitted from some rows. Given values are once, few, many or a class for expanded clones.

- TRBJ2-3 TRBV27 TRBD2 TGTGCCAGCATAAGGGCTAGCGGGGGAGGGGGTACGCAGTATTTT CASIRASGGGGTQYF
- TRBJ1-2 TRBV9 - TGTGCCAGCAGCGTTGCCGGGACAACGTGGGGCTACACCTTC CASSVAGTTWGYTF
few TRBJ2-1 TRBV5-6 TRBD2 TGTGCCAGCAGCTCGAGACTAGCAGGGCAGTTCTTC CASSSRLAGQFF
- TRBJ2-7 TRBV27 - TGTGCCAGCAGTTTTGACAGGAGTTCAACAGCCCCCTACGAGCAGTACTTC CASSFDRSSTAPYEQYF
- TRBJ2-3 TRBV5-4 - TGTGCCAGCAGCTTGCCCGGAGACCGGCTAAATATGCAGTATTTT CASSLPGDRLNMQYF
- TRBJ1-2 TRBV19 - TGTGCCAGTAGGGCAGGGGACTATGGCTACACCTTC CASRAGDYGYTF
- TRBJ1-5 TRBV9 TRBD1 TGTGCCAGCAATTCGGGGGACAGCTATCAGCCCCAGCATTTT CASNSGDSYQPQHF
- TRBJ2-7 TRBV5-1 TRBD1 TGCGCCAGCAGCCCCTTCCAGGGGGCGCGGGAAGAGCAGTACTTC CASSPFQGAREEQYF
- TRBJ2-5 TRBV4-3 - TGCGCCAGCAGCCAAGATTTGGGCCCTGGGCAGGGAGGAGAGACCCAGTACTTC CASSQDLGPGQGGETQYF
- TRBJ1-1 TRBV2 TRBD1 TGTGCCAGCAGCCTCGGGACAGGCACTGAAGCTTTCTTT CASSLGTGTEAFF
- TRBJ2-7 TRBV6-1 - TGTGCCAGCAAAGTCAGAAAGATTGGCTTCGAGCAGTACTTC CASKVRKIGFEQYF
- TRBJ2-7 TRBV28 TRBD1 TGTGCCAGCAGTTCCGGGACAGCGAGCGCCTCCTACGAGCAGTACTTC CASSSGTASASYEQYF
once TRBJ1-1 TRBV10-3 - TGTGCCATCAGCGCCACCGTTACGGACACTGAAGCTTTCTTT CAISATVTDTEAFF
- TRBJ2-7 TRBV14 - TGTGCCAGCAGCCGACTGGGGGACACTGGCTCCTACGAGCAGTACTTC CASSRLGDTGSYEQYF
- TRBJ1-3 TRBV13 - TGTGCCAGCAGCTTAAGTGGTGAATCATTTAGCTCTGGAAACACCATATATTTT CASSLSGESFSSGNTIYF
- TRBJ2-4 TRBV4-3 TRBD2 TGCGCCAGCAGCCAGCTAGCGGGGGGCAAAAACATTCAGTACTTC CASSQLAGGKNIQYF
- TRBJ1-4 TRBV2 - TGTGCCAGCAGGATTGGGGTCGACAGGCTGAATGAAAAACTGTTTTTT CASRIGVDRLNEKLFF
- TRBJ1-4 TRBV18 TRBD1 TGTGCCAGCTCACCACTCAAGCCCGGGACAGGGAGGGAAAAACTGTTTTTT CASSPLKPGTGREKLFF
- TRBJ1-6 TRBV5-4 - TGTGCCAGCAGGGTTGAGGGGGTTTCACCCCTCCACTTT CASRVEGVSPLHF
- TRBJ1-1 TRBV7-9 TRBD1 TGTTCCAGCATCCCAGGGGGGACCGGGAACACTGAAGCTTTCTTT CSSIPGGTGNTEAFF
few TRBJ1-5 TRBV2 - TGTGCCAGCAGTTCAAACCCCGCGGTGAACCAGCCCCAGCATTTT CASSSNPAVNQPQHF
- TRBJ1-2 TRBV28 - TGTGCCAGCAGTTTATCTCACAGCAACTATGGCTACACCTTC CASSLSHSNYGYTF